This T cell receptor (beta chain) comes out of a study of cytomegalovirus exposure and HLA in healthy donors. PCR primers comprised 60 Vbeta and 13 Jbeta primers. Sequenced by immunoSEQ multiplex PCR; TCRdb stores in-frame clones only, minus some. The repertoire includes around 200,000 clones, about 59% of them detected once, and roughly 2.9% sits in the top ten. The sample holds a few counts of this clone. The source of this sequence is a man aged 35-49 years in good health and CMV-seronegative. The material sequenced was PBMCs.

The CDR3 bases are TGCGCCAGCAGCTGGGGGGAGACTAGCGGGCACACCGGGGAGCTGTTTTTT. This encodes CASSWGETSGHTGELFF. The rearrangement joins TRBV5-1 to TRBJ2-2; 10 bases fit TRBD2. Looked up from germline, CDR1 is SGHRS and CDR2 is YFSETQ. CDR3 length equals 17 residues. Unmatched junction bases numbered 8, after V lost 3 bases and J lost 3 bases.